The 11 T cell receptor beta chains below come from one sample, sequenced in a study of T cell responses to AZD1222 COVID-19 vaccine (dated by TCRdb to the early 2020s). The receptor library was made with the immunoSEQ multiplex PCR assay. TCRdb provides this immuneACCESS table in a form limited to in-frame rearrangements. Some clones are lacking; in checked studies, under half of them reflect an unresolved V gene, and why the rest are absent is not known. For this sample there are under 150,000 clones; about 93% appear just once. Approximately 5.3% of the sample goes to the ten largest clones. The time point label for this specimen denotes: baseline before first vaccination. The material sequenced was peripheral blood, taken on day 0 of AZD1222 vaccination. These receptors originate from an adult in good health.

V and J are TRBV5-6 and TRBJ1-2, with 9 bases aligning to TRBD1. Germline loops: CDR1 SGHDT, CDR2 YYEEEE. After removal of 3 bases from V and 2 bases from J, the junction contained 5 bases not matched to a gene. CDR3 length: 15 amino acids. Here the CDR3 reads CASSSTGGNNYGYTF. In nucleotides, the CDR3 is TGTGCCAGCAGCTCAACAGGGGGCAACAACTATGGCTACACCTTC.

The V and J genes are TRBV29-1 and TRBJ1-1; 10 nucleotides align to TRBD1. V shed 6 bases and J 7 bases; nucleotides not matched to a gene: 11. From germline, CDR1 is SQVTM and CDR2 ANQGSEA. The CDR3 length is 14 residues. The CDR3 reads CSVGGGQGTIEAFF. CDR3 bases: TGCAGCGTGGGCGGGGGACAGGGGACGATTGAAGCTTTCTTT.

This chain joins TRBV7-6 and TRBJ2-1; 9 positions agree with TRBD1. The germline V gene has CDR1 SGHVS and CDR2 FNYEAQ. This CDR3 is 14 amino acids long. V shed 5 bases, J shed 7 bases, and the junction held 6 bases outside the gene matches. For the CDR3, the DNA is TGTGCCAGCAGCGAATCCGGGACAGGGAATGAGCAGTTCTTC. This codes for CASSESGTGNEQFF.

The J gene is TRBJ2-6, the V gene TRBV5-4, with 7 nucleotides matching TRBD1. J gave up 2 bases and V 4 bases, and 6 bases lay outside the gene matches. Germline V gene lookup returns CDR1 SGHNT and CDR2 YYREEE (reference sequence). The CDR3 is 16 amino acids. The CDR3 DNA reads TGTGCCAGCAGCGATTATAGGGGGCCTGGGGCCAACGTCCTGACTTTC. Amino acid sequence: CASSDYRGPGANVLTF.

The chain couples TRBV11-2 to TRBJ2-2; TRBD2 agrees at 10 bases. This CDR3 has 15 residues. CDR1 SGHAT and CDR2 FQNNGV come from the germline V gene. Trimming cost V 1 base and J 5 bases; bases outside gene matches: 1. CDR3 coding DNA: TGTGCCAGCAGCTTAGCGACTAGCGGGACCGGGGAGCTGTTTTTT. Its protein product is CASSLATSGTGELFF.

The table lists this clone with a few counts. This rearrangement joins TRBV6-2 or TRBV6-3 to TRBJ2-1; D gene unclear. The CDR3 is made up of 14 amino acids. The V gene's germline CDR1 is MNHEY and CDR2 SVGEGT. V shed 0 bases and J shed 4 bases, with 7 bases lying between them. This chain's CDR3 is CASSYSLIYNEQFF. The CDR3, as DNA: TGTGCCAGCAGTTACTCTCTGATTTACAATGAGCAGTTCTTC.

The rearrangement joins TRBV19 to TRBJ2-7; D may be TRBD1 (5 bases). This CDR3 is built from 13 residues. Between the trimmed V and J ends, which lost 1 base and 3 bases, there was a span of 7 bases. Germline CDR1 is LNHDA and CDR2 is SQIVND (reference sequence). The CDR3 region is CASSIVDSYEQYF. The CDR3 nucleotides read TGTGCCAGTAGTATAGTTGACAGCTACGAGCAGTACTTC.

The chain links TRBV6-5 to TRBJ1-1; possibly TRBD1 for D (5 bases). Looked up from germline, CDR1 is MNHEY and CDR2 is SVGAGI. CDR3 length equals 13 residues. V was trimmed by 6 bases and J by 3 bases, leaving 11 bases between them. CDR3 sequence reads: CASRFDRYTEAFF. For the CDR3, the DNA is TGTGCCAGCAGGTTCGACAGATACACTGAAGCTTTCTTT.

V gene TRBV3-1 (or the pseudogene TRBV3-2) combines with J gene TRBJ2-1; TRBD1 matches 11 bases. Germline CDR1 LGHDT, CDR2 YNNKEL (reference sequence). The CDR3 totals 15 residues. J lost 7 bases, V lost 4 bases, and 6 bases had no gene match. The CDR3 bases are TGTGCCAGCAGCCCCGGGACAGGGGGTCATAATGAGCAGTTCTTC. Amino acids: CASSPGTGGHNEQFF.

The chain carries TRBV3-1 (or the pseudogene TRBV3-2) and TRBJ1-3; D is ambiguous. Germline V gene sequence: CDR1 LGHDT, CDR2 YNNKEL (reference sequence). This CDR3 region has 14 residues. With 6 bases removed from V and 3 bases from J, the gap between germline ends came to 12 bases. The CDR3 DNA is TGTGCCAGCAGACAGTCCCTTAGTGGAAACACCATATATTTT. Its protein product is CASRQSLSGNTIYF.

J is TRBJ2-1 and V is TRBV27; 8 nucleotides align to TRBD2. This CDR3 is built from 14 residues. Germline CDR1 MNHEY, CDR2 SMNVEV (reference sequence). V shed 3 bases and J 6 bases; nucleotides not matched to a gene: 4. This CDR3 is CASSFTGGGNEQFF. CDR3 nucleotide sequence: TGTGCCAGCAGTTTCACGGGGGGGGGCAATGAGCAGTTCTTC.